This TCR beta chain was documented in a study of blood T cell repertoires in COVID-19 (dated by TCRdb to the early 2020s). Describing the broader study: The collaborator samples originated in the United States, Italy and Spain and spanned the acute and convalescent phases of COVID-19. Subjects who had been exposed to COVID-19, were actively infected with it, or had recovered from it provided the deeply sampled blood TCRbeta repertoires that made up the dataset. The material from the prospective study consisted of cDNA or gDNA derived from T cells, B-cell-depleted T cells, or PBMCs. Sample metadata almost always included a de-identified subject ID, COVID-19 status, age in years and sex. The repertoires were released in a freely available public database meant as a resource for research on the immune response to SARS-CoV-2. Where available, HLA class I and class II types were obtained from metadata supplied by the sample provider rather than from assay-based typing. The samples were drawn from the first 160 participants of the ongoing ImmuneRACE study and from over a thousand subjects provided by 6 global collaborators. What the work shows at the level of the full study, not this receptor alone: Clinical and demographic metadata were provided uncurated, with the amount varying by source and participant.

CDR1 and CDR2 were assigned from the germline V gene as KGHDR and SFDVKD. Its CDR3 holds 16 amino acids, cysteine through phenylalanine. The read is trimmed to its CDR3 DNA, 48 bases read in frame from base 1. After removal of 4 bases from V and 5 bases from J, the junction retains 8 bases not matched to a gene. In Seattle, one collaborating source enrolled patients while the infection was active and tracked those patients longitudinally over the course of disease. Whole blood was collected in K2EDTA tubes by collaborating institutions according to the institutions' own protocols. For TCRbeta analysis, collaborator samples were shipped as frozen whole blood, as isolated PBMCs, or as DNA extracted from either sample type. Remarks on this clone: What antigen it recognizes has not been identified. It has no much larger one-base neighbor in the sample; base qualities were not kept.

TCRbeta CDR3 regions were amplified from genomic DNA using the immunoSEQ Assay, a bias-controlled multiplex PCR. The paper's data handling went like this. Nucleated cell counts per sample were estimated from amplification of reference gene primers within the assay. To quantify the absolute abundance of each unique TCRbeta CDR3 rearrangement, sequence reads were collapsed and filtered. For each sample, productive Simpson clonality was calculated as the square root of Simpson's diversity index across productive rearrangements. TCRdb holds this immuneACCESS table with in-frame rearrangements only. Some clones are missing; in checked studies, unresolved V genes explain under half, and the rest has no known cause. Clonal size and the V and J genes are those of that table, whereas D and trimming came from the DNA. Present in this sample are almost 200,000 clones, around four fifths of which were seen just once. The ten largest clones capture roughly 0.91% of the sample.

The rearranged segments are TRBV24-1 and TRBJ2-2, with TRBD1 identical over 8 junction bases. Sequenced: peripheral blood. The clonotype comes from a man in his 60s with COVID-19, enrolled during active disease. The CDR3 region has the sequence CATSESRTGWTGELFF. The DNA sequence follows: TGTGCCACCAGTGAATCGAGGACAGGGTGGACCGGGGAGCTGTTTTTT.